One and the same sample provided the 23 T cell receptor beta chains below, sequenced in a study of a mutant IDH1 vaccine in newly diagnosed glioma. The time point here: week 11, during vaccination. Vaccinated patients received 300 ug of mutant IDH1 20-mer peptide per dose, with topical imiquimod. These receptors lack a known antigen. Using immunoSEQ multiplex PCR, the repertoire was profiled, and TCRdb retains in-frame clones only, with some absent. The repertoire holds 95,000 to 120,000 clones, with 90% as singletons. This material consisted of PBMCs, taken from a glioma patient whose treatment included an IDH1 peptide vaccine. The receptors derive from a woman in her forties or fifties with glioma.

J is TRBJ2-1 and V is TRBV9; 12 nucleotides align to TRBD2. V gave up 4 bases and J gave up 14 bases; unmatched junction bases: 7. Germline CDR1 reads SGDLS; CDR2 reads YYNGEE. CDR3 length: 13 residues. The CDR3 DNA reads TGTGCCAGCAGCTCAGACCCTAGCGGGGGGGAGTTCTTC. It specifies CASSSDPSGGEFF.

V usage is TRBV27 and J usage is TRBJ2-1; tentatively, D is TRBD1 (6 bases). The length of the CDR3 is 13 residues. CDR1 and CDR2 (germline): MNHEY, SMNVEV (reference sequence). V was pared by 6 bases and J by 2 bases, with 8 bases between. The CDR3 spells CASSRQAYNEQFF. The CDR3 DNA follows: TGTGCCAGCAGCCGACAGGCCTACAATGAGCAGTTCTTC.

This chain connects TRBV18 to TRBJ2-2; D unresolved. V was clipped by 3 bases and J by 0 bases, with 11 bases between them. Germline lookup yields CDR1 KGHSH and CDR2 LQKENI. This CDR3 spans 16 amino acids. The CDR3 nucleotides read TGTGCCAGCTCACCGATCGGCCCCGCGAACACCGGGGAGCTGTTTTTT. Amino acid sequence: CASSPIGPANTGELFF. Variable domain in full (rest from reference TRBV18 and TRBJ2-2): NAGVMQNPRHLVRRRGQEARLRCSPMKGHSHVYWYRQLPEEGLKFMVYLQKENIIDESGMPKERFSAEFPKEGPSILRIQQVVRGDSAAYFCASSPIGPANTGELFFGEGSRLTVL.

CDR3 in amino acids: CASSPGRAGNEQYF. Here the CDR3 DNA reads TGTGCCAGCAGTCCGGGCAGGGCTGGTAACGAGCAGTACTTC. This rearrangement joins TRBV27 to TRBJ2-7; D possibly corresponds to TRBD1 (5 bases). V was pared by 5 bases and J by 5 bases, with 16 bases between. The germline V gene has CDR1 MNHEY and CDR2 SMNVEV (reference sequence). The length of the CDR3 is 14 residues.

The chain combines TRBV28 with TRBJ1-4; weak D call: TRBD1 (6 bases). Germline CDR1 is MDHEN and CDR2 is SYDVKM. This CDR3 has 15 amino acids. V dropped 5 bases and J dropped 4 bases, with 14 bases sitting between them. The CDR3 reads CASSLAGAGNEKLFF. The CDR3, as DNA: TGTGCCAGCAGTCTTGCGGGGGCTGGTAATGAAAAACTGTTTTTT.

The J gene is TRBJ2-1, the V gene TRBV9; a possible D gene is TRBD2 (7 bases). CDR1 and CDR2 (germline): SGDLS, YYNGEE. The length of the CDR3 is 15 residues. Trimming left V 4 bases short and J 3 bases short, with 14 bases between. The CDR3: CASSLREGGYNEQFF. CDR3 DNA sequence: TGTGCCAGCAGCCTCAGGGAGGGGGGCTACAATGAGCAGTTCTTC.

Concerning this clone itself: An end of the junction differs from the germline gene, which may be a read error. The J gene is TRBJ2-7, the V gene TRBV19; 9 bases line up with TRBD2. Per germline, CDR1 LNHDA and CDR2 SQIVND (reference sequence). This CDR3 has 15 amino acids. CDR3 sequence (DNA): TGTGCCAGTAGTACCTCCGGGACTAGCTCCGACGAGCAGTACTTC. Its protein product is CASSTSGTSSDEQYF.

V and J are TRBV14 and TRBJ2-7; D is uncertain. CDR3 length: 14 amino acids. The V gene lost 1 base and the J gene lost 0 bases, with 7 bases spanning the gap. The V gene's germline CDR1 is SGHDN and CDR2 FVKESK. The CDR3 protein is CASSQVRSSYEQYF. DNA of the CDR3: TGTGCCAGCAGCCAAGTCAGAAGCTCCTACGAGCAGTACTTC.

CDR3 sequence (DNA): TGTGCCAGCAGCTTGGCAGCCTCGGAGACCCAGTACTTC. It codes for CASSLAASETQYF. The chain joins TRBV13 to TRBJ2-5, with D uncertain. V dropped 3 bases and J dropped 5 bases, with 10 bases sitting between them. CDR1 and CDR2 from the germline V gene are PRHDT and FYEKMQ (reference sequence). This CDR3 comprises 13 residues. Drawing the rest from reference TRBV13 and TRBJ2-5, the complete variable domain is AAGVIQSPRHLIKEKRETATLKCYPIPRHDTVYWYQQGPGQDPQFLISFYEKMQSDKGSIPDRFSAQQFSDYHSELNMSSLELGDSALYFCASSLAASETQYFGPGTRLLVL.

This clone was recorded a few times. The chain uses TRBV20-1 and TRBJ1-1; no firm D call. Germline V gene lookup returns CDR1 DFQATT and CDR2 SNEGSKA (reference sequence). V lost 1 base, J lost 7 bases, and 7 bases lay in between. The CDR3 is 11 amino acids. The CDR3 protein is CSARGAVEAFF. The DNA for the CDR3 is TGCAGTGCTAGAGGGGCAGTTGAAGCTTTCTTT.

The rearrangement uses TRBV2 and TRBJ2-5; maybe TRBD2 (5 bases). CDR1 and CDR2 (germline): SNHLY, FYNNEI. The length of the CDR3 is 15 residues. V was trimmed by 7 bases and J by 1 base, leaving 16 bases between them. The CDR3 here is CASTQVKRSQETQYF. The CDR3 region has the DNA TGTGCCAGCACTCAAGTCAAGCGGAGCCAAGAGACCCAGTACTTC. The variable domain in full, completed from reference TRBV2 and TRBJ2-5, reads EPEVTQTPSHQVTQMGQEVILRCVPISNHLYFYWYRQILGQKVEFLVSFYNNEISEKSEIFDDQFSVERPDGSNFTLKIRSTKLEDSAMYFCASTQVKRSQETQYFGPGTRLLVL.

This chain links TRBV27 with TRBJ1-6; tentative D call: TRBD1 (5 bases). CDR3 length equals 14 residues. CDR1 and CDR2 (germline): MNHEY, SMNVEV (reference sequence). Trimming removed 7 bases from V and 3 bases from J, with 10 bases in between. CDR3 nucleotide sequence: TGTGCCAGCAAGAGGGGAAACTATAATTCACCCCTCCACTTT. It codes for CASKRGNYNSPLHF.

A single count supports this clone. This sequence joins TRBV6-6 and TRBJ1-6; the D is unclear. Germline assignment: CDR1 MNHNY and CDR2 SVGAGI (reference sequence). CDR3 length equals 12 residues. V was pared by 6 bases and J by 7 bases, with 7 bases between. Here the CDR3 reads CASSPSNSPLHF. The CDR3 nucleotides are TGTGCCAGCAGCCCCTCAAATTCACCCCTCCACTTT.

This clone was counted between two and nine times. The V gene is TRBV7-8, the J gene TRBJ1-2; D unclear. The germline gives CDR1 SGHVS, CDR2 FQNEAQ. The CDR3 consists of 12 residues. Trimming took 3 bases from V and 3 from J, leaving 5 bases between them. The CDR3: CASSFTDYGYTF. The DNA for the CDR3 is TGTGCCAGCAGCTTCACCGACTATGGCTACACCTTC.

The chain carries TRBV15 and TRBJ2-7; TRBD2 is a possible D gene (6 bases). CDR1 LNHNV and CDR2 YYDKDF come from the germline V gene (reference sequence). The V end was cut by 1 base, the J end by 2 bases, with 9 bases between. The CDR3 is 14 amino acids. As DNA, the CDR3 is TGTGCCACCAGCAGAGGCGGGGTTGCCTACGAGCAGTACTTC. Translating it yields CATSRGGVAYEQYF.

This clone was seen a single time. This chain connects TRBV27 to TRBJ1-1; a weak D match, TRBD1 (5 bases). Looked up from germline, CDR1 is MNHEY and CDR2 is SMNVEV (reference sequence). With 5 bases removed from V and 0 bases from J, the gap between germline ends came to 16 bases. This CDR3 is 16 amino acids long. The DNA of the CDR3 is TGTGCCAGCAGTCGAGTGTGGGGCCGGATGAACACTGAAGCTTTCTTT. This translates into CASSRVWGRMNTEAFF.

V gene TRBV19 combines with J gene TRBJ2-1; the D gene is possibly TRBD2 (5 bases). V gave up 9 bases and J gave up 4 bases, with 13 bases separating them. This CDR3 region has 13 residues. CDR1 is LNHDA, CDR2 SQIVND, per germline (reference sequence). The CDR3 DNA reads TGTGCCAGCGGAAAACGGGGTTACAATGAGCAGTTCTTC. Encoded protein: CASGKRGYNEQFF.

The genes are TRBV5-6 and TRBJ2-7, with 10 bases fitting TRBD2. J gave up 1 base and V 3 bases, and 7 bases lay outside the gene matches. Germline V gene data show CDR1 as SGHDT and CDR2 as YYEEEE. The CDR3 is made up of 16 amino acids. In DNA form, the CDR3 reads TGTGCCAGCAGCTACATTAGCGGGAGGACTTCCTACGAGCAGTACTTC. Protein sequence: CASSYISGRTSYEQYF.

Here the CDR3 reads CASSLYRALDEQYF. CDR3 in DNA: TGTGCCAGCAGTTTATACAGGGCTCTTGACGAGCAGTACTTC. The rearrangement joins TRBV28 to TRBJ2-7; tentatively, D is TRBD1 (6 bases). The CDR3 is 14 residues long. With 1 base removed from V and 5 bases from J, the gap between germline ends came to 12 bases. Germline V CDR1 and CDR2: MDHEN, SYDVKM.

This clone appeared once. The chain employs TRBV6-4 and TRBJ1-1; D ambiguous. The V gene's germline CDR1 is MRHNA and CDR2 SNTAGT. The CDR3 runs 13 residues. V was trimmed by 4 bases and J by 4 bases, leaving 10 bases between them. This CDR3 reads CASSVVFGTEAFF. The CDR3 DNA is TGTGCCAGCAGTGTTGTGTTCGGCACTGAAGCTTTCTTT.

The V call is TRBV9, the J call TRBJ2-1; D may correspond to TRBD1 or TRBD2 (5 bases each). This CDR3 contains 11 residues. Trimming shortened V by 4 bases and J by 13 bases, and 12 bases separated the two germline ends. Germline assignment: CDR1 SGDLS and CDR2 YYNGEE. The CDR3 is CASSLGTNQFF. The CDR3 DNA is TGTGCCAGCAGCCTCGGGACCAATCAGTTCTTC.

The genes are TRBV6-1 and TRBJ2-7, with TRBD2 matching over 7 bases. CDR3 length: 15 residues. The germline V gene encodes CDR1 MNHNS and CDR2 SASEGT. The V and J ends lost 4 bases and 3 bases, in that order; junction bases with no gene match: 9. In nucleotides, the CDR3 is TGTGCCAGCAGTGCCGGACTAGTGCCTCACTACGAGCAGTACTTC. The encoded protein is CASSAGLVPHYEQYF.

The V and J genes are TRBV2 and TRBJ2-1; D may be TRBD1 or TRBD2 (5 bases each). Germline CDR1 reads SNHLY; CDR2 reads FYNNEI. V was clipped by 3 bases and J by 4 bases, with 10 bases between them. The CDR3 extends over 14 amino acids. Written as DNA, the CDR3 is TGTGCCAGCAGTGAGAGGGGAGCATACAATGAGCAGTTCTTC. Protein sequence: CASSERGAYNEQFF.